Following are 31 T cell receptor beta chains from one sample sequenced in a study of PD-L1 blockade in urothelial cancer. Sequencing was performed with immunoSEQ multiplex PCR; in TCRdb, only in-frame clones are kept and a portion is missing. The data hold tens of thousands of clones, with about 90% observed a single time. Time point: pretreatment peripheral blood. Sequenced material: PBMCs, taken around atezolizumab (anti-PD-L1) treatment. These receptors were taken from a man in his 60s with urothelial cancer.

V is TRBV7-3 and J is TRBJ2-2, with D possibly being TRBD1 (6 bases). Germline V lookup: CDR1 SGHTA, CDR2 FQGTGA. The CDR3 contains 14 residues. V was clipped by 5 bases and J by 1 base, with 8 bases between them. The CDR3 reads CASSMTGNTGELFF. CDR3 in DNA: TGTGCCAGCAGCATGACAGGGAACACCGGGGAGCTGTTTTTT.

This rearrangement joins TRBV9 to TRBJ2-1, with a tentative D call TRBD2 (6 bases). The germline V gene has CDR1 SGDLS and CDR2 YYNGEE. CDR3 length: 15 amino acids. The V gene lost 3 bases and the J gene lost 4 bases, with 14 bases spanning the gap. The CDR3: CASSAEGRRYNEQFF. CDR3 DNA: TGTGCCAGCAGCGCTGAGGGGAGGAGGTACAATGAGCAGTTCTTC.

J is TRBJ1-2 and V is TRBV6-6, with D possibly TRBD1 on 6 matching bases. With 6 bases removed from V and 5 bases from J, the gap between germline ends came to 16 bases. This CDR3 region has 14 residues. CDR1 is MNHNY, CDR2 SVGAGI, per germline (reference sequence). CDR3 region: CASSPQGLGYGYTF. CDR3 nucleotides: TGTGCCAGCAGCCCCCAGGGGCTGGGTTATGGCTACACCTTC.

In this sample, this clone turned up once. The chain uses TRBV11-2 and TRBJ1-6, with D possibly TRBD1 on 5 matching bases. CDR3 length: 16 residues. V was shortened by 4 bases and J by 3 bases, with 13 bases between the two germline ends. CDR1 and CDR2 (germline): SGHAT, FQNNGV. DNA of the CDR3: TGTGCCAGCAGCTCCGGTAGGGGAAACTATAATTCACCCCTCCACTTT. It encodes CASSSGRGNYNSPLHF.

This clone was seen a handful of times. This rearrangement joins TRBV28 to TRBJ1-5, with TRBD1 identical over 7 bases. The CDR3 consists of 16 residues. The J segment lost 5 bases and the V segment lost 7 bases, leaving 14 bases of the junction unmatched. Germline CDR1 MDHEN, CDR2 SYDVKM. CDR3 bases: TGTGCCAGCAAGCCTGGAGGGGGCAGGGGTGATCAGCCCCAGCATTTT. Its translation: CASKPGGGRGDQPQHF. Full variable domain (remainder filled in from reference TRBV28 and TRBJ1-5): DVKVTQSSRYLVKRTGEKVFLECVQDMDHENMFWYRQDPGLGLRLIYFSYDVKMKEKGDIPEGYSVSREKKERFSLILESASTNQTSMYLCASKPGGGRGDQPQHFGDGTRLSIL.

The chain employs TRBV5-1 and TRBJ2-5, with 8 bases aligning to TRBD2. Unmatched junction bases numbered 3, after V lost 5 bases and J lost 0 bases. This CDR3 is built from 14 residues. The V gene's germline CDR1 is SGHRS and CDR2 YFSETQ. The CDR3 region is CASRELADQETQYF. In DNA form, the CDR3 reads TGCGCCAGCAGGGAACTAGCGGACCAAGAGACCCAGTACTTC. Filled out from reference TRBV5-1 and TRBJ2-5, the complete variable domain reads KAGVTQTPRYLIKTRGQQVTLSCSPISGHRSVSWYQQTPGQGLQFLFEYFSETQRNKGNFPGRFSGRQFSNSRSEMNVSTLELGDSALYLCASRELADQETQYFGPGTRLLVL.

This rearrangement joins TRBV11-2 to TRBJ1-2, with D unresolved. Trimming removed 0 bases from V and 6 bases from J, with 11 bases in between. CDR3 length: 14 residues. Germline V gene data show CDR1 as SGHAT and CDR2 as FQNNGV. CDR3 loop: CASSLEPGRNGYTF. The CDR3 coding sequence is TGTGCCAGCAGCTTAGAGCCAGGTCGAAATGGCTACACCTTC.

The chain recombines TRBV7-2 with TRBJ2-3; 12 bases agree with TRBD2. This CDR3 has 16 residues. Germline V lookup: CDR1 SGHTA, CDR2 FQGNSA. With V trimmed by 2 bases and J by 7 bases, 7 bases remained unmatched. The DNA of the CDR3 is TGTGCCAGCAGCTTATCAGCTAGCGGGGGGGGGTATACGCAGTATTTT. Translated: CASSLSASGGGYTQYF.

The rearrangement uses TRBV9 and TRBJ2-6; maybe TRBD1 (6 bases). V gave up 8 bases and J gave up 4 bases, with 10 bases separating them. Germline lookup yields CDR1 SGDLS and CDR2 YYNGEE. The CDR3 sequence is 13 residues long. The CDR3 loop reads CASRGSGANVLTF. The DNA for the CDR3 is TGTGCCAGTAGGGGGAGCGGGGCCAACGTCCTGACTTTC.

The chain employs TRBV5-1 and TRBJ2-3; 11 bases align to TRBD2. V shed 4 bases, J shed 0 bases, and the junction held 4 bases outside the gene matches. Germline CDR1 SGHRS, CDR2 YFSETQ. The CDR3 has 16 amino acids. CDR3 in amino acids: CASSALAGASTDTQYF. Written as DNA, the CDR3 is TGCGCCAGCAGCGCACTAGCGGGGGCAAGCACAGATACGCAGTATTTT. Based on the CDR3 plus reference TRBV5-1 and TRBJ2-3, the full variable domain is KAGVTQTPRYLIKTRGQQVTLSCSPISGHRSVSWYQQTPGQGLQFLFEYFSETQRNKGNFPGRFSGRQFSNSRSEMNVSTLELGDSALYLCASSALAGASTDTQYFGPGTRLTVL.

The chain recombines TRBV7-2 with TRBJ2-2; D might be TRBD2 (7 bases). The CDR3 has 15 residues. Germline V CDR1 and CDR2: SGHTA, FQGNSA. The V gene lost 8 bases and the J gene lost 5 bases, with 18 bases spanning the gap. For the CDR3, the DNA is TGTGCCAGCGGGCCCCTCGGGGGGCGTACCGGGGAGCTGTTTTTT. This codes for CASGPLGGRTGELFF.

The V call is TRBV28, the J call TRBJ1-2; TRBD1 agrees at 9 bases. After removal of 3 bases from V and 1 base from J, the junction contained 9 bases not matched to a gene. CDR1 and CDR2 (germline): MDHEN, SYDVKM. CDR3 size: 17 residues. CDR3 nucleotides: TGTGCCAGCAGTTTCCGCCCCGGGACAGGGTTTAACTATGGCTACACCTTC. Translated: CASSFRPGTGFNYGYTF.

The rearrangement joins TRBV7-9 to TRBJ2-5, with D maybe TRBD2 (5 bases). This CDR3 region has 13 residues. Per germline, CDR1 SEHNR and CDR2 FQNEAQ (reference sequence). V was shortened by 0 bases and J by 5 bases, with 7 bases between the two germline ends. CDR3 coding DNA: TGTGCCAGCAGCTTAGCCCCGGGGGAGACCCAGTACTTC. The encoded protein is CASSLAPGETQYF. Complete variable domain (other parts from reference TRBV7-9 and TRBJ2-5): DTGVSQNPRHKITKRGQNVTFRCDPISEHNRLYWYRQTLGQGPEFLTYFQNEAQLEKSRLLSDRFSAERPKGSFSTLEIQRTEQGDSAMYLCASSLAPGETQYFGPGTRLLVL.

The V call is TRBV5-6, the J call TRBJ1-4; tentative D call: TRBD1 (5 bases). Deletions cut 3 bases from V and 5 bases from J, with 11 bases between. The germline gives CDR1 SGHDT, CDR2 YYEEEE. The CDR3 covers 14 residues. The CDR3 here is CASSSGGANEKLFF. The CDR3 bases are TGTGCCAGCAGCTCGGGTGGGGCGAATGAAAAACTGTTTTTT.

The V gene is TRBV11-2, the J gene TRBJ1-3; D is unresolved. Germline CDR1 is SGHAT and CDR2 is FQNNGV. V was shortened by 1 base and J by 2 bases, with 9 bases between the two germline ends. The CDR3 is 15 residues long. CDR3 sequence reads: CASSLGEAAGNTIYF. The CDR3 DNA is TGTGCCAGCAGCTTAGGTGAGGCGGCTGGAAACACCATATATTTT.

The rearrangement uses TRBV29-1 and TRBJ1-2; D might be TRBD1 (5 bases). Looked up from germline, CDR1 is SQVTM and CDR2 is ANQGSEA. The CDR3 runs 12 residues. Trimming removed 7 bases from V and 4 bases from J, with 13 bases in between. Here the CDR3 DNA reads TGCAGCGGTGGCGGGGACCTCTATGGCTACACCTTC. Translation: CSGGGDLYGYTF.

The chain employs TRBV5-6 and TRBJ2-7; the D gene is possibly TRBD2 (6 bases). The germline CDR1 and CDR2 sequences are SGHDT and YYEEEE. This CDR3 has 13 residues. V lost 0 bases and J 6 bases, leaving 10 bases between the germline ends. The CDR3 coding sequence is TGTGCCAGCAGCTTGGTGGAGGGGACCGAGCAGTACTTC. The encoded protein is CASSLVEGTEQYF.

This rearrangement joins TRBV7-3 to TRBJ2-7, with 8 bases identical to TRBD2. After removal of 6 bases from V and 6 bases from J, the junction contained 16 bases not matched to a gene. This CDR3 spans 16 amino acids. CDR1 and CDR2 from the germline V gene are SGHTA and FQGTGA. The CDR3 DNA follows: TGTGCCAGCAGTCCCGGGGGGGCGAATCTGGCCCGCGAGCAGTACTTC. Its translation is CASSPGGANLAREQYF.

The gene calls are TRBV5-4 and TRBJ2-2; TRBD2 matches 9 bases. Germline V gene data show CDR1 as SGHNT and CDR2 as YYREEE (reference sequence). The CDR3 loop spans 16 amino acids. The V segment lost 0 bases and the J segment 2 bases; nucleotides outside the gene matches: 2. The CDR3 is CASSLGLAGNTGELFF. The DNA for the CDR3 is TGTGCCAGCAGCTTGGGGCTAGCGGGAAACACCGGGGAGCTGTTTTTT.

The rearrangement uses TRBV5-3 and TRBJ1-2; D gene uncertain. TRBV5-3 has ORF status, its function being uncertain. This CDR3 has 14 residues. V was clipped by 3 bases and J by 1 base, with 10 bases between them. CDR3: CARSCRKHNYGYTF. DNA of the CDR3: TGTGCCAGAAGCTGCAGGAAACATAACTATGGCTACACCTTC.

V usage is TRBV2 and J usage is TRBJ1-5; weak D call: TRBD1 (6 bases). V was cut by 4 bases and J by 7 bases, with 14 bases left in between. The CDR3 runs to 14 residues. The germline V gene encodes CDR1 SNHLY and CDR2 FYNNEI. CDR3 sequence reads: CASSARGREQPQHF. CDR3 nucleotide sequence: TGTGCCAGCAGTGCAAGGGGGAGGGAACAGCCCCAGCATTTT.

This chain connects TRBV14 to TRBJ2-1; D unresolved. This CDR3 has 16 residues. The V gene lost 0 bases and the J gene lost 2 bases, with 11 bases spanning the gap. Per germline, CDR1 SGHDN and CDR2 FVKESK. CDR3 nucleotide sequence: TGTGCCAGCAGCCAAGATTTGGCAAACCCCTACAATGAGCAGTTCTTC. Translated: CASSQDLANPYNEQFF.

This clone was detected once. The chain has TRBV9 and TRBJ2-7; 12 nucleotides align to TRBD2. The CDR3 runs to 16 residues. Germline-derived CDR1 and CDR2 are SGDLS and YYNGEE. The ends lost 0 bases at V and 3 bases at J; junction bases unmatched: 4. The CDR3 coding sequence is TGTGCCAGCAGCGTAGAGGGACTAGCGGGCATCTACGAGCAGTACTTC. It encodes CASSVEGLAGIYEQYF.

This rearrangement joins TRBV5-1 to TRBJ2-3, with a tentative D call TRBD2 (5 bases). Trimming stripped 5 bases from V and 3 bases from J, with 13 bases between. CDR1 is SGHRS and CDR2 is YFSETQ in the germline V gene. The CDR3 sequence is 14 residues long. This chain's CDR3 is CASREGSDTDTQYF. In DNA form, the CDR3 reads TGCGCCAGCAGAGAAGGGAGCGATACAGATACGCAGTATTTT.

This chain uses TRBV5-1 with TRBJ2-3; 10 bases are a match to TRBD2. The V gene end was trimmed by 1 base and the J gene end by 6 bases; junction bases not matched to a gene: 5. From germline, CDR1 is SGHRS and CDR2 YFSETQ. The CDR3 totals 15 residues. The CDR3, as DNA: TGCGCCAGCAGCTTGAAAAGCGGGGGGGCGGATACGCAGTATTTT. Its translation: CASSLKSGGADTQYF.

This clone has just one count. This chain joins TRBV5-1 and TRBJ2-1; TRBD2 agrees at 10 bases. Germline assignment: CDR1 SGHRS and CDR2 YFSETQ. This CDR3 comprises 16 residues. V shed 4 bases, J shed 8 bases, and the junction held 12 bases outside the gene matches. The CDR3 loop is CASSVASGGLGDEQFF. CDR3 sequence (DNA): TGCGCCAGCAGCGTCGCTAGCGGGGGTCTCGGGGATGAGCAGTTCTTC.

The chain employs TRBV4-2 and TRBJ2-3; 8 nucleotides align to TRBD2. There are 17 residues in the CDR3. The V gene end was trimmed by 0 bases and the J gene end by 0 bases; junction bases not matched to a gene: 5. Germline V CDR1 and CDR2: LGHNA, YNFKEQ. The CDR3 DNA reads TGTGCCAGCAGCCAAGATATAGCGGGGTCGAGCACAGATACGCAGTATTTT. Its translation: CASSQDIAGSSTDTQYF.

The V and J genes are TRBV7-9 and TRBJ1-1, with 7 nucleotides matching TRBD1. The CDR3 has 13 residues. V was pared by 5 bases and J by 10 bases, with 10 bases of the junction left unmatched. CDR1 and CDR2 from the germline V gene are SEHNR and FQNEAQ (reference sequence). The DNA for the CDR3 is TGTGCCAGCAGCCCGGGACAGCCGTTTAGAGCTTTCTTT. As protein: CASSPGQPFRAFF.

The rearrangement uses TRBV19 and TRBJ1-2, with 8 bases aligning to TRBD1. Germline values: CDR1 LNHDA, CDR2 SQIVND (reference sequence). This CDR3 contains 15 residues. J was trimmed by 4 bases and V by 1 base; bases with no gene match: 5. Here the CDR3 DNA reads TGTGCCAGTAGTATAGGGGGGACAGGACCCTATGGCTACACCTTC. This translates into CASSIGGTGPYGYTF.

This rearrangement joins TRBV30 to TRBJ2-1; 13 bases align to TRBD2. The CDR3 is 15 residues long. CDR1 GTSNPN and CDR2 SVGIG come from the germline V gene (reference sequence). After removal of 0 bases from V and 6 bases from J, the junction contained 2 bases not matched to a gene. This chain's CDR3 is CAWSVLAGGGNEQFF. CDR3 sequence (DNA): TGTGCCTGGAGTGTACTAGCGGGGGGGGGCAATGAGCAGTTCTTC.

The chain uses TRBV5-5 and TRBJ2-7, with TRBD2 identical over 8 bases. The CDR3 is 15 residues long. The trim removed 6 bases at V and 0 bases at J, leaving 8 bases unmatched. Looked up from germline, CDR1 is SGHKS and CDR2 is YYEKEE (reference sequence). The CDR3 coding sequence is TGTGCCAGCACCTGGGGCGGGGGGAGCTCCTACGAGCAGTACTTC. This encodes CASTWGGGSSYEQYF. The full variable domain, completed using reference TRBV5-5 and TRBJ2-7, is DAGVTQSPTHLIKTRGQQVTLRCSPISGHKSVSWYQQVLGQGPQFIFQYYEKEERGRGNFPDRFSARQFPNYSSELNVNALLLGDSALYLCASTWGGGSSYEQYFGPGTRLTVT.